The 30 T cell receptor beta chains listed next were all sequenced from one sample in a study of blood T cell repertoires in COVID-19. Assay used: immunoSEQ multiplex PCR; TCRdb lists only in-frame clones, some missing. The sample has 240,000 or so clones; over 70% are singletons. Sequenced material: peripheral blood. The receptors were gathered from a woman of 80 years or more with acute or convalescent COVID-19.

The genes are TRBV5-1 and TRBJ2-3; maybe TRBD2 (6 bases). Trimming removed 1 base at V and 1 base at J, with 10 bases between. CDR1 is SGHRS and CDR2 is YFSETQ in the germline V gene. The CDR3 has 15 residues. Here the CDR3 reads CASSLTSSRTDTQYF. The CDR3 DNA reads TGCGCCAGCAGCTTGACTAGCTCCCGCACAGATACGCAGTATTTT.

The chain joins TRBV5-1 to TRBJ2-1; 9 bases are shared with TRBD2. CDR3 length equals 16 residues. Trimming cost V 1 base and J 6 bases; bases outside gene matches: 8. Germline V lookup: CDR1 SGHRS, CDR2 YFSETQ. The CDR3 sequence is CASSLRVAGGVNEQFF. The CDR3 region has the DNA TGCGCCAGCAGCTTGAGGGTGGCGGGAGGGGTCAATGAGCAGTTCTTC.

The chain is built from TRBV7-2 and TRBJ1-6; D possibly corresponds to TRBD1 (5 bases). The V end lost 3 bases, the J end lost 10 bases, and 13 bases lay between the germline ends. Germline V gene lookup returns CDR1 SGHTA and CDR2 FQGNSA. The CDR3 length is 14 residues. The CDR3 here is CASSFNMWGSPLHF. The CDR3 DNA follows: TGTGCCAGCAGCTTTAACATGTGGGGCTCACCCCTCCACTTT.

This chain joins TRBV6-1 and TRBJ2-4, with 7 bases fitting TRBD1. The CDR3 runs to 14 residues. CDR1 and CDR2 from the germline V gene are MNHNS and SASEGT. The ends lost 3 bases at V and 6 bases at J; junction bases unmatched: 5. The CDR3 spells CASSDSGQPNIQYF. The CDR3 DNA sequence: TGTGCCAGCAGTGATTCGGGACAGCCAAACATTCAGTACTTC.

The chain is built from TRBV6-1 and TRBJ2-3; TRBD1 is a possible D gene (6 bases). Germline V CDR1 and CDR2: MNHNS, SASEGT. The CDR3 runs 17 residues. V lost 2 bases and J 4 bases, leaving 19 bases between the germline ends. The CDR3 loop is CASSERFGGRVPDTQYF. CDR3 nucleotide sequence: TGTGCCAGCAGTGAAAGGTTTGGGGGCAGGGTCCCAGATACGCAGTATTTT.

The chain links TRBV5-1 to TRBJ2-5; 8 bases align to TRBD2. CDR3 length: 15 amino acids. V shed 4 bases and J 3 bases; nucleotides not matched to a gene: 8. Germline loops: CDR1 SGHRS, CDR2 YFSETQ. The CDR3 sequence is CASSIAGTSKETQYF. The DNA for the CDR3 is TGCGCCAGCAGCATAGCCGGGACTAGTAAAGAGACCCAGTACTTC.

As to this clone: Other nucleotide sequences in the sample specify the same CDR3. This chain uses TRBV7-2 with TRBJ2-1, with 7 bases identical to TRBD2. The V and J ends lost 1 base and 1 base, in that order; junction bases with no gene match: 1. The V gene's germline CDR1 is SGHTA and CDR2 FQGNSA. The length of the CDR3 is 15 residues. CDR3 nucleotide sequence: TGTGCCAGCAGCTTAGGGGGGGGTTCCTACAATGAGCAGTTCTTC. It codes for CASSLGGGSYNEQFF.

This clone has a handful of counts. This chain connects TRBV6-6 to TRBJ2-1, with TRBD2 identical over 11 bases. V gave up 6 bases and J gave up 4 bases; unmatched junction bases: 5. This CDR3 has 15 residues. The germline V gene encodes CDR1 MNHNY and CDR2 SVGAGI (reference sequence). The CDR3 bases are TGTGCCAGCAGCTCTAGCGGGGGGCTTTACAATGAGCAGTTCTTC. Residues: CASSSSGGLYNEQFF.

This clone was observed a few times. This chain links TRBV3-1 (or the pseudogene TRBV3-2) with TRBJ1-2; D is unresolved. V was clipped by 4 bases and J by 4 bases, with 13 bases between them. Germline lookup yields CDR1 LGHDT and CDR2 YNNKEL (reference sequence). This CDR3 is built from 14 residues. CDR3 DNA: TGTGCCAGCAGCCCCTTTGGAGGCAGCTATGGCTACACCTTC. This gives the protein CASSPFGGSYGYTF.

The chain combines TRBV6-5 with TRBJ1-2; tentatively, D is TRBD1 (5 bases). CDR1 MNHEY and CDR2 SVGAGI come from the germline V gene. The CDR3 sequence is 14 residues long. Between the trimmed V and J ends, which lost 1 base and 4 bases, there was a span of 10 bases. The CDR3 coding sequence is TGTGCCAGCAGTTACTTGGGGGGGTTCTATGGCTACACCTTC. Translation: CASSYLGGFYGYTF.

This chain links TRBV6-1 with TRBJ1-2; D not resolved. Per the germline V gene, CDR1 is MNHNS and CDR2 is SASEGT. The length of the CDR3 is 14 residues. V lost 0 bases and J 2 bases, leaving 7 bases between the germline ends. In DNA form, the CDR3 reads TGTGCCAGCAGTGAAGCCTCAGGAAACTATGGCTACACCTTC. This translates into CASSEASGNYGYTF.

CDR3 bases: TGTGCCAGCAGCTTGGCAGGGACTAGCGGTCCCGGGCTGTTCTTC. This gives the protein CASSLAGTSGPGLFF. This sequence joins TRBV5-5 and TRBJ2-1; 11 bases match TRBD2. The germline V gene has CDR1 SGHKS and CDR2 YYEKEE (reference sequence). The V gene end was trimmed by 0 bases and the J gene end by 15 bases; junction bases not matched to a gene: 11. The CDR3 sequence is 15 residues long.

The chain uses TRBV5-1 and TRBJ1-2; no clear D. CDR1 SGHRS and CDR2 YFSETQ come from the germline V gene. V dropped 1 base and J dropped 7 bases, with 5 bases sitting between them. The CDR3 consists of 11 residues. CDR3 loop: CASSLSGGYTF. The CDR3 DNA follows: TGCGCCAGCAGCTTGTCGGGTGGCTACACCTTC.

This clone was seen a single time. The chain employs TRBV7-2 and TRBJ2-1; 8 nucleotides agree with TRBD2. This CDR3 contains 15 residues. The ends lost 1 base at V and 4 bases at J; junction bases unmatched: 3. Germline CDR1 SGHTA, CDR2 FQGNSA. The CDR3 is CASSLVAGQYNEQFF. The CDR3 DNA sequence: TGTGCCAGCAGCTTAGTAGCGGGGCAATACAATGAGCAGTTCTTC. Complete variable domain (other parts from reference TRBV7-2 and TRBJ2-1): GAGVSQSPSNKVTEKGKDVELRCDPISGHTALYWYRQSLGQGLEFLIYFQGNSAPDKSGLPSDRFSAERTGGSVSTLTIQRTQQEDSAVYLCASSLVAGQYNEQFFGPGTRLTVL.

The chain joins TRBV6-5 to TRBJ2-2; 7 bases are shared with TRBD1. This CDR3 region has 15 residues. The V gene end was trimmed by 6 bases and the J gene end by 1 base; junction bases not matched to a gene: 5. Germline lookup yields CDR1 MNHEY and CDR2 SVGAGI. CDR3 DNA sequence: TGTGCCAGCAGGCTGGGACAGCGGAACACCGGGGAGCTGTTTTTT. Protein sequence: CASRLGQRNTGELFF.

In DNA, the CDR3 is TGTGCCAGCAGCTCACAGGGTACGGGCGAGCAGTACTTC. Its translation: CASSSQGTGEQYF. This sequence joins TRBV7-9 and TRBJ2-7; D is possibly TRBD1 (6 bases). CDR3 length: 13 amino acids. In germline, CDR1 is SEHNR, CDR2 FQNEAQ (reference sequence). V was pared by 4 bases and J by 6 bases, with 13 bases between.

V gene TRBV5-4 combines with J gene TRBJ1-1; TRBD1 might be the D (6 bases). The CDR3 extends over 14 amino acids. Germline CDR1 SGHNT, CDR2 YYREEE (reference sequence). V lost 4 bases and J 4 bases, leaving 14 bases between the germline ends. CDR3 sequence (DNA): TGTGCCAGCAGCGGGCAGGGGTGGGTCACTGAAGCTTTCTTT. Translating gives CASSGQGWVTEAFF. The complete variable domain, with remaining parts taken from reference TRBV5-4 and TRBJ1-1, reads ETGVTQSPTHLIKTRGQQVTLRCSSQSGHNTVSWYQQALGQGPQFIFQYYREEENGRGNFPPRFSGLQFPNYSSELNVNALELDDSALYLCASSGQGWVTEAFFGQGTRLTVV.

This clone came up once. V and J are TRBV12-3 or TRBV12-4 and TRBJ1-2, with D possibly matching TRBD1 (6 bases). The CDR3 runs to 13 residues. Trimming took 3 bases from V and 4 from J, leaving 9 bases between them. CDR3 loop: CASSFSGVYGYTF. The CDR3 DNA is TGTGCCAGCAGTTTTTCAGGGGTCTATGGCTACACCTTC.

This clone has a count of ten or more. The gene calls are TRBV7-9 and TRBJ2-1; maybe TRBD1 (5 bases). Per germline, CDR1 SEHNR and CDR2 FQNEAQ (reference sequence). The length of the CDR3 is 21 residues. The V and J ends lost 7 bases and 5 bases respectively, with 36 bases between them. CDR3: CASTPRYTGPATRSQNNEQFF. The CDR3 nucleotides read TGTGCCAGCACGCCCCGCTATACAGGACCCGCAACACGATCTCAAAACAATGAGCAGTTCTTC.

V is TRBV7-2 and J is TRBJ2-7, with 7 bases that match TRBD1. Germline CDR1 is SGHTA and CDR2 is FQGNSA. The CDR3 spans 14 residues. V trimming: 5 bases; J trimming: 4 bases; junction bases outside the gene matches: 8. CDR3 bases: TGTGCCAGCAGCCACGGGGACAGCAGGTACGAGCAGTACTTC. As protein: CASSHGDSRYEQYF.

The chain uses TRBV10-2 and TRBJ2-7; 11 bases line up with TRBD1. Trimming took 6 bases from V and 6 from J; bases not matched to a gene: 4. The germline V gene has CDR1 WSHSY and CDR2 SAAADI. The CDR3 spans 13 residues. The CDR3 DNA reads TGCGCCAGCAGAAGGACAGGGGGCGTCGAGCAGTACTTC. It encodes CASRRTGGVEQYF.

CDR3 in amino acids: CASSLPLPGQGFSGELFF. As DNA, the CDR3 is TGTGCCAGCAGCTTGCCCCTCCCGGGACAGGGGTTCAGCGGGGAGCTGTTTTTT. The chain employs TRBV5-4 and TRBJ2-2, with 10 bases matching TRBD1. The J segment lost 7 bases and the V segment lost 1 base, leaving 13 bases of the junction unmatched. The germline gives CDR1 SGHNT, CDR2 YYREEE (reference sequence). CDR3 length: 18 amino acids.

This rearrangement joins TRBV9 to TRBJ2-1; TRBD2 aligns across 9 bases. The germline gives CDR1 SGDLS, CDR2 YYNGEE. CDR3 length: 15 residues. V gave up 2 bases and J gave up 6 bases; unmatched junction bases: 6. Written as DNA, the CDR3 is TGTGCCAGCAGCGTCTCCGGGACTAGCCCCAATGAGCAGTTCTTC. The encoded protein is CASSVSGTSPNEQFF.

The chain joins TRBV4-3 to TRBJ2-7, with 7 bases identical to TRBD1. Germline V gene lookup returns CDR1 LGHNA and CDR2 YSLEER. Trimming cost V 2 bases and J 5 bases; bases outside gene matches: 9. This CDR3 contains 15 residues. CDR3 residues: CASSQRPTGSDEQYF. DNA of the CDR3: TGCGCCAGCAGCCAACGACCGACAGGGTCGGACGAGCAGTACTTC.

The chain has TRBV19 and TRBJ2-6; a weak D match, TRBD1 (5 bases). This CDR3 contains 15 residues. V was pared by 7 bases and J by 0 bases, with 10 bases between. Germline V gene data show CDR1 as LNHDA and CDR2 as SQIVND (reference sequence). The CDR3 loop is CASKKGNSGANVLTF. In DNA form, the CDR3 reads TGTGCCAGTAAAAAGGGGAACTCTGGGGCCAACGTCCTGACTTTC.

This chain links TRBV29-1 with TRBJ1-2; no firm D call. Germline V gene sequence: CDR1 SQVTM, CDR2 ANQGSEA. This CDR3 has 14 amino acids. V lost 4 bases, J lost 5 bases, and 17 bases lay in between. CDR3 in DNA: TGCAGCGTTGGAATGGTAGGGAGGGATTATGGCTACACCTTC. It specifies CSVGMVGRDYGYTF.

The chain joins TRBV28 to TRBJ1-2; 7 bases align to TRBD1. Germline V gene lookup returns CDR1 MDHEN and CDR2 SYDVKM. Losses at the gene ends were 4 bases for V and 4 bases for J; bases not matched to a gene: 9. The CDR3 spans 15 residues. The DNA for the CDR3 is TGTGCCAGCAGTTCCCCAGACAGGGCGGGCTATGGCTACACCTTC. It codes for CASSSPDRAGYGYTF.

The chain couples TRBV9 to TRBJ2-2, with 8 bases identical to TRBD1. Germline values: CDR1 SGDLS, CDR2 YYNGEE. This CDR3 has 15 residues. After removal of 4 bases from V and 2 bases from J, the junction contained 4 bases not matched to a gene. The CDR3 reads CASSPGQVNTGELFF. CDR3 coding DNA: TGTGCCAGCAGCCCGGGACAGGTCAACACCGGGGAGCTGTTTTTT.

This clone has only one observation. The chain couples TRBV19 to TRBJ1-2, with D perhaps TRBD1 (5 bases). Trimming shortened V by 10 bases and J by 7 bases, and 13 bases separated the two germline ends. This CDR3 comprises 11 residues. Germline CDR1 is LNHDA and CDR2 is SQIVND (reference sequence). DNA of the CDR3: TGTGCCACCGGGGGTGGGGTTGGCTACACCTTC. Translating gives CATGGGVGYTF.

The chain combines TRBV7-9 with TRBJ2-5; the match to TRBD2 covers 14 bases. The germline V gene has CDR1 SEHNR and CDR2 FQNEAQ (reference sequence). The CDR3 sequence is 16 residues long. With V trimmed by 5 bases and J by 5 bases, 7 bases remained unmatched. CDR3 loop: CASSQTSGGVWETQYF. Here the CDR3 DNA reads TGTGCCAGCAGCCAGACTAGCGGGGGGGTTTGGGAGACCCAGTACTTC.